This T cell receptor beta chain was recovered during a study of chemoradiotherapy in HPV16-positive cancers. General observations from the study: Non-HPV-specific T cells did not expand in tumors during treatment, whereas candidate HPV-specific clones and E7-related motifs did.

Repeated repertoire sampling spanned the course of chemoradiotherapy. Concerning this clone itself: What it binds is not known.

Only in-frame clones appear in the TCRdb table, and some are missing; sequencing was by immunoSEQ multiplex PCR. The data show about 10,000 clones, with roughly 78% seen just once and around 10% held by the top ten. This CDR3 is built from 14 residues. Per germline, CDR1 MNHEY and CDR2 SVGAGI. The V end was cut by 4 bases, the J end by 0 bases, with 6 bases between. The chain employs TRBV6-5 and TRBJ1-4; possibly TRBD1 for D (6 bases). Sample acquisition took place from a patient who underwent chemoradiotherapy. The origin of this receptor is a human donor with HPV-associated anogenital cancer. The CDR3 protein is CASSWTATNEKLFF. For the CDR3, the DNA is TGTGCCAGCAGTTGGACAGCAACTAATGAAAAACTGTTTTTT.